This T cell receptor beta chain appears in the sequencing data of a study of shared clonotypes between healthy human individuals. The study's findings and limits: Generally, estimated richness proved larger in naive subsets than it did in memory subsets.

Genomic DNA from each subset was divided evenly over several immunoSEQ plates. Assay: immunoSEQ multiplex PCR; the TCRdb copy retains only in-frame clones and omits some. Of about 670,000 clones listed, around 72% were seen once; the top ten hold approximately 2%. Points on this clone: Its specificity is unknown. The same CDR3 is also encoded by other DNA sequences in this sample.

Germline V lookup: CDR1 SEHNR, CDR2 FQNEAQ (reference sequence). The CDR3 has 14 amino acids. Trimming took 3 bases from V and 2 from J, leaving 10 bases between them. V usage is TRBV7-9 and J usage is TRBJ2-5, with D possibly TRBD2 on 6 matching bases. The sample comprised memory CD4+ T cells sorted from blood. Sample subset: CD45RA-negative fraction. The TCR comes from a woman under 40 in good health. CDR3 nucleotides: TGTGCCAGCAGCTTCACGGGGGTTCAAGAGACCCAGTACTTC. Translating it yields CASSFTGVQETQYF.